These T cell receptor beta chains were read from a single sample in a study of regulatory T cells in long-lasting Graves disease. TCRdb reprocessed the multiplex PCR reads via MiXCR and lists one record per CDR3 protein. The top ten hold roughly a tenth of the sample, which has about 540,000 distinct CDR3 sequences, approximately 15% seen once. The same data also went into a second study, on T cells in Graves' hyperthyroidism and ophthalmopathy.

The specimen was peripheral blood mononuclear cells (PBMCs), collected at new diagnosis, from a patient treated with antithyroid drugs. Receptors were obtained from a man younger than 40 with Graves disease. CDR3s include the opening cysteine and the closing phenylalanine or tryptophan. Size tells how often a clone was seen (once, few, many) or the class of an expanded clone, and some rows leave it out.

cdr3_aa: CAISESLGKTEAFF; clone_size: many; v_call: TRBV10-3; j_call: TRBJ1-1
cdr3_aa: CASTDITRTDEAFF; clone_size: many; v_call: TRBV6-1; j_call: -
cdr3_aa: CASSVGQANGYTF; clone_size: many; v_call: TRBV28; j_call: TRBJ1-2
cdr3_aa: CASSLRAYRDNERFF; clone_size: few; v_call: TRBV5-5; j_call: TRBJ2-1
cdr3_aa: CAWGQDYMITDTQYF; clone_size: -; v_call: TRBV30; j_call: TRBJ2-3
cdr3_aa: CATSDASLGAGEHF; clone_size: -; v_call: TRBV24-1; j_call: TRBJ2-1
cdr3_aa: CASSLEWSNEKLFF; clone_size: few; v_call: TRBV7-9; j_call: TRBJ1-4
cdr3_aa: CSARELAGGGAEAFF; clone_size: few; v_call: TRBV20-1; j_call: TRBJ1-1
cdr3_aa: CASSGRQAPLEQYF; clone_size: many; v_call: TRBV7-2; j_call: TRBJ2-7
cdr3_aa: CASSLEGSGANVLTF; clone_size: many; v_call: TRBV5-1; j_call: TRBJ2-6
cdr3_aa: CASSLDSGRSGEQFF; clone_size: many; v_call: TRBV5-4; j_call: TRBJ2-1
cdr3_aa: CASSWRGTSPGGELFF; clone_size: many; v_call: TRBV11-3; j_call: TRBJ2-2
cdr3_aa: CASSEEVRGYTF; clone_size: many; v_call: TRBV5-1; j_call: TRBJ1-2
cdr3_aa: CASSLRGRPETQYF; clone_size: many; v_call: TRBV27; j_call: TRBJ2-5
cdr3_aa: CASSRLPNEQFF; clone_size: many; v_call: TRBV12-3/TRBV12-4; j_call: TRBJ2-1
cdr3_aa: CASSVAVCQETQYF; clone_size: -; v_call: TRBV5-1; j_call: TRBJ2-5
cdr3_aa: CASRVSGSSGANVLTF; clone_size: many; v_call: TRBV28; j_call: TRBJ2-6
cdr3_aa: CASTPIGSGRTYEQYF; clone_size: -; v_call: TRBV6-1; j_call: -
cdr3_aa: CASSQGEKLFF; clone_size: many; v_call: TRBV16; j_call: TRBJ1-4
cdr3_aa: CSARVIGVRLTF; clone_size: -; v_call: TRBV20-1; j_call: TRBJ1-2
cdr3_aa: CASSYSLAGIINEQFF; clone_size: many; v_call: TRBV6-5; j_call: TRBJ2-1
cdr3_aa: CASSFVGGAETQYF; clone_size: many; v_call: TRBV5-1; j_call: TRBJ2-5
cdr3_aa: CASSRLSRVDEQYF; clone_size: -; v_call: TRBV13; j_call: TRBJ2-7
cdr3_aa: CASSERGLVTGELFF; clone_size: -; v_call: TRBV6-2/TRBV6-3; j_call: TRBJ2-2
cdr3_aa: CASSQVQGAEQYF; clone_size: few; v_call: TRBV14; j_call: TRBJ2-7
cdr3_aa: CASSRDRTNIQYF; clone_size: many; v_call: TRBV10-1; j_call: TRBJ2-4
cdr3_aa: CASSPADRSTDTQYF; clone_size: -; v_call: TRBV13; j_call: TRBJ2-3
cdr3_aa: CATRDTNTGELFF; clone_size: many; v_call: TRBV24-1; j_call: TRBJ2-2
cdr3_aa: CSARVGHHNSPLHF; clone_size: few; v_call: TRBV20-1; j_call: TRBJ1-6
cdr3_aa: CASSQWGYYEQYF; clone_size: many; v_call: TRBV11-2; j_call: TRBJ2-7
cdr3_aa: CASSLVGNYNEKLFF; clone_size: few; v_call: TRBV12-3/TRBV12-4; j_call: TRBJ1-4
cdr3_aa: CASSSPGLGSDTQYF; clone_size: few; v_call: TRBV12-3/TRBV12-4; j_call: TRBJ2-3